These T cell receptor beta chains were read from a single sample in a study of vaccination and CD4 T cells after COVID-19. TCRdb itself ran the PCR reads through MiXCR, one entry per CDR3 protein. The profile covers about 16,000 distinct CDR3 sequences, with approximately 56% appearing a single time and approximately 16% taken by the ten largest. Their antigen targets remain unknown. The sample was CD4+ T cells from blood, cultured in vitro, taken about 7 months after SARS-CoV-2 vaccination. These receptors were taken from a human donor who had recovered from COVID-19. The CDR3 runs from the conserved cysteine through the conserved F or W. D genes are given only for firm matches. Clone sizes are given selectively: once, few, many, or a class where the clone is expanded.

V	size	J	D	CDR3	DNA
TRBV7-6	NA	TRBJ2-3	NA	CASSPQGTDTQYF	TGTGCCAGCAGCCCCCAGGGGACAGATACGCAGTATTTT
TRBV7-6	NA	TRBJ2-1	NA	CASTRGRSSYNEQFF	TGTGCCAGCACCAGGGGACGGAGCTCCTACAATGAGCAGTTCTTC
TRBV20-1	NA	TRBJ2-1	TRBD1	CSARDIGQGAYNEQFF	TGCAGTGCTAGAGATATCGGACAGGGGGCCTACAATGAGCAGTTCTTC
TRBV21-1	NA	TRBJ1-2	NA	CASSLGGPEVGYTF	TGTGCCAGCTCACTAGGGGGGCCCGAGGTTGGCTACACCTTC
TRBV7-2	NA	TRBJ1-1	NA	CASSPHQNTEAFF	TGTGCCAGCAGTCCCCACCAGAACACTGAAGCTTTCTTT
TRBV20-1	few	TRBJ2-7	NA	CSAIWTVSYEQYF	TGCAGTGCTATATGGACAGTCTCCTACGAGCAGTACTTC
TRBV6-1	NA	TRBJ1-1	TRBD1	CASKPGQMNTEAFF	TGTGCCAGCAAGCCGGGACAGATGAACACTGAAGCTTTCTTT
TRBV20-1	NA	TRBJ2-1	TRBD2	CSASTSGYNEQFF	TGCAGTGCGTCGACTAGCGGATACAATGAGCAGTTCTTC
TRBV6-1	NA	TRBJ2-5	NA	CASRGEPKETQYF	TGTGCCAGCAGAGGGGAGCCTAAAGAGACCCAGTACTTC
TRBV7-2	NA	TRBJ2-3	NA	CASSERTYTDTQYF	TGTGCCAGCAGCGAACGGACGTACACAGATACGCAGTATTTT
TRBV20-1	NA	TRBJ1-4	NA	CSAQEGFAEKLFF	TGCAGTGCTCAGGAGGGCTTTGCTGAAAAACTGTTTTTT
TRBV19	NA	TRBJ2-7	NA	CASRRRGSGNEQYF	TGTGCCAGTAGACGTCGGGGGAGTGGAAACGAGCAGTACTTC
TRBV20-1	NA	TRBJ1-2	NA	CSADPGSGYTF	TGCAGTGCTGACCCCGGCAGTGGCTACACCTTC
TRBV7-2	NA	TRBJ1-5	NA	CASSLVGQQPQHF	TGTGCCAGCAGCTTAGTAGGCCAACAGCCCCAGCATTTT
TRBV6-4	few	TRBJ1-6	NA	CASRSNSPLHF	TGTGCCAGCCGATCGAATTCACCCCTCCACTTT
TRBV10-3	NA	TRBJ2-1	TRBD2	CAISGGLAGSYNEQFF	TGTGCCATCAGTGGGGGACTAGCGGGCTCCTACAATGAGCAGTTCTTC
TRBV5-1	NA	TRBJ2-5	TRBD2	CASSFGHGLAGAGETQYF	TGCGCCAGCAGCTTCGGTCATGGACTAGCGGGAGCTGGGGAGACCCAGTACTTC
TRBV19	NA	TRBJ1-1	TRBD1	CASEPPQGTNTEAFF	TGTGCCAGTGAACCCCCACAGGGGACGAACACTGAAGCTTTCTTT
TRBV7-6	NA	TRBJ2-3	TRBD2	CASSPRTSGSSDTQYF	TGTGCCAGCAGCCCCCGGACTAGCGGGAGTTCAGATACGCAGTATTTT
TRBV20-1	NA	TRBJ1-1	NA	CSARDPGLNTEAFF	TGCAGTGCTAGAGATCCAGGATTGAACACTGAAGCTTTCTTT
TRBV7-3	NA	TRBJ2-3	TRBD2	CASSRRGGNTDTQYF	TGTGCCAGCAGCCGACGGGGGGGTAACACAGATACGCAGTATTTT
TRBV2	NA	TRBJ2-7	NA	CASSLQGYEQYF	TGTGCCAGCAGTTTACAGGGCTACGAGCAGTACTTC
TRBV28	NA	TRBJ1-1	NA	CASTPAGGSWTEAFF	TGTGCCAGCACCCCCGCGGGGGGGTCATGGACTGAAGCTTTCTTT
TRBV7-7	NA	TRBJ2-5	NA	CASSRTLLEQETQYF	TGTGCTAGCAGCCGCACGCTTCTGGAACAAGAGACCCAGTACTTC
TRBV20-1	NA	TRBJ2-5	NA	CSARDRRQGFQETQYF	TGCAGTGCTAGAGATAGGCGGCAGGGATTCCAAGAGACCCAGTACTTC
TRBV10-3	NA	TRBJ1-1	NA	CAISEMGLHTEAFF	TGTGCCATCAGTGAGATGGGGCTCCACACTGAAGCTTTCTTT
TRBV5-1	once	TRBJ2-2	NA	CASSLEGRVTGELFF	TGCGCCAGCAGCTTAGAGGGGCGGGTCACCGGGGAGCTGTTTTTT